These 28 T cell receptor beta chains share one sample of origin, sequenced in a study of blood T cell repertoires in COVID-19. TCRdb keeps only in-frame clones here, not all; method: immunoSEQ multiplex PCR. The sample records about 500,000 clones, 85% to 90% being singletons. The sample was peripheral blood. These receptors were taken from a man in his late teens or twenties with COVID-19, enrolled during active disease.

The rearrangement uses TRBV6-5 and TRBJ1-3; TRBD1 matches at 8 bases. There are 15 residues in the CDR3. J was trimmed by 3 bases and V by 7 bases; bases with no gene match: 8. The germline V gene encodes CDR1 MNHEY and CDR2 SVGAGI. CDR3 in DNA: TGTGCCAGCACGGGACAGGCTATGAATGGAAACACCATATATTTT. It specifies CASTGQAMNGNTIYF.

The V and J genes are TRBV30 and TRBJ1-5; D gene ambiguous. Trimming left V 1 base short and J 3 bases short, with 13 bases between. The germline V gene encodes CDR1 GTSNPN and CDR2 SVGIG (reference sequence). The CDR3 is made up of 15 amino acids. The CDR3 nucleotides are TGTGCCTGGAGTGCCCCCCCGAGCCTCAATCAGCCCCAGCATTTT. Protein: CAWSAPPSLNQPQHF. The full variable domain, its missing parts supplied by reference TRBV30 and TRBJ1-5, is SQTIHQWPATLVQPVGSPLSLECTVEGTSNPNLYWYRQAAGRGLQLLFYSVGIGQISSEVPQNLSASRPQDRQFILSSKKLLLSDSGFYLCAWSAPPSLNQPQHFGDGTRLSIL.

V and J are TRBV7-2 and TRBJ2-5; no reliable D call. Germline V gene lookup returns CDR1 SGHTA and CDR2 FQGNSA. Deletions cut 3 bases from V and 1 base from J, with 6 bases between. This CDR3 region has 13 residues. The CDR3 DNA is TGTGCCAGCAGCTTCAGTCCCCAAGAGACCCAGTACTTC. Translation: CASSFSPQETQYF.

J is TRBJ1-3 and V is TRBV6-5, with D possibly matching TRBD1 (5 bases). Germline V gene data show CDR1 as MNHEY and CDR2 as SVGAGI. V gave up 4 bases and J gave up 0 bases, with 13 bases separating them. The CDR3 is made up of 16 amino acids. CDR3 in amino acids: CASSWEGTSSGNTIYF. The DNA of the CDR3 is TGTGCCAGCAGTTGGGAGGGGACGAGCTCTGGAAACACCATATATTTT.

The chain couples TRBV7-6 to TRBJ2-1, with TRBD2 matching 9 bases. Germline CDR1 is SGHVS and CDR2 is FNYEAQ. V dropped 5 bases and J dropped 2; count of bases not matched to a gene: 4. The CDR3 contains 15 residues. DNA of the CDR3: TGTGCCAGCAGCCCTATAGCGGGGGCCTACAATGAGCAGTTCTTC. Translated: CASSPIAGAYNEQFF.

This chain links TRBV11-3 with TRBJ2-1; TRBD2 aligns across 7 bases. Germline V gene sequence: CDR1 SGHNT, CDR2 YENEEA. Germline trimming cut 3 bases from V and 7 bases from J; bases unmatched to any gene: 6. The CDR3 totals 14 residues. The CDR3 region is CASSFAGDSNEQFF. CDR3 DNA: TGTGCCAGCAGCTTCGCGGGGGATTCAAATGAGCAGTTCTTC. Variable domain in full (rest from reference TRBV11-3 and TRBJ2-1): EAGVVQSPRYKIIEKKQPVAFWCNPISGHNTLYWYLQNLGQGPELLIRYENEEAVDDSQLPKDRFSAERLKGVDSTLKIQPAELGDSAVYLCASSFAGDSNEQFFGPGTRLTVL.

The chain carries TRBV29-1 and TRBJ1-1; TRBD1 agrees at 9 bases. This CDR3 has 13 amino acids. Trimming cost V 6 bases and J 2 bases; bases outside gene matches: 4. CDR1 and CDR2 from the germline V gene are SQVTM and ANQGSEA. This chain's CDR3 is CSVRGQGNTEAFF. The CDR3 DNA reads as TGCAGCGTCAGGGGACAGGGTAACACTGAAGCTTTCTTT.

The chain links TRBV5-1 to TRBJ2-2; a weak D match, TRBD2 (5 bases). In germline, CDR1 is SGHRS, CDR2 YFSETQ. V shed 0 bases and J shed 2 bases, with 11 bases lying between them. The CDR3 has 16 residues. CDR3 DNA sequence: TGCGCCAGCAGCTTGGGGAGGACGGATAACACCGGGGAGCTGTTTTTT. Its protein product is CASSLGRTDNTGELFF. Complete variable domain (other parts from reference TRBV5-1 and TRBJ2-2): KAGVTQTPRYLIKTRGQQVTLSCSPISGHRSVSWYQQTPGQGLQFLFEYFSETQRNKGNFPGRFSGRQFSNSRSEMNVSTLELGDSALYLCASSLGRTDNTGELFFGEGSRLTVL.

This rearrangement joins TRBV5-1 to TRBJ2-1, with 12 positions matching TRBD1. There are 15 residues in the CDR3. V lost 4 bases, J lost 7 bases, and 6 bases stayed unmatched. Germline-derived CDR1 and CDR2 are SGHRS and YFSETQ. CDR3 nucleotide sequence: TGCGCCAGCAGCACCGCGGGACAGGGGGCAAATGAGCAGTTCTTC. This encodes CASSTAGQGANEQFF.

This chain links TRBV5-5 with TRBJ2-3, with 11 bases that match TRBD2. The CDR3 runs to 15 residues. Germline V gene sequence: CDR1 SGHKS, CDR2 YYEKEE (reference sequence). Trimming took 2 bases from V and 5 from J; bases not matched to a gene: 4. The CDR3 reads CASSFLAGGRDTQYF. CDR3 coding DNA: TGTGCCAGCAGCTTTCTAGCGGGGGGTAGAGATACGCAGTATTTT. Filled out from reference TRBV5-5 and TRBJ2-3, the complete variable domain reads DAGVTQSPTHLIKTRGQQVTLRCSPISGHKSVSWYQQVLGQGPQFIFQYYEKEERGRGNFPDRFSARQFPNYSSELNVNALLLGDSALYLCASSFLAGGRDTQYFGPGTRLTVL.

The chain combines TRBV2 with TRBJ2-2, with a possible D match to TRBD2 (5 bases). The CDR3 is 15 residues long. CDR1 and CDR2 (germline): SNHLY, FYNNEI. The ends were cut back, 3 bases at V and 7 bases at J, with 15 bases in the middle. The CDR3 reads CASSEERAVGGELFF. CDR3 sequence (DNA): TGTGCCAGCAGTGAGGAGAGGGCGGTCGGCGGGGAGCTGTTTTTT.

The chain uses TRBV5-5 and TRBJ2-2; D is possibly TRBD2 (5 bases). Germline assignment: CDR1 SGHKS and CDR2 YYEKEE (reference sequence). Deletions cut 0 bases from V and 0 bases from J, with 6 bases between. The CDR3 contains 15 residues. The CDR3 here is CASSLGGTNTGELFF. In DNA, the CDR3 is TGTGCCAGCAGCTTGGGAGGGACGAACACCGGGGAGCTGTTTTTT.

This chain joins TRBV21-1 and TRBJ2-5; the table's D call of TRBD2 was not tested on the DNA. TRBV21-1 is assigned pseudogene status. The CDR3 spans 16 residues. CDR3 loop: CASSKVGGTEEETQYF. The CDR3 nucleotides are TGTGCCAGCAGCAAAGTCGGGGGGACGGAAGAAGAGACCCAGTACTTC.

The V and J genes are TRBV30 and TRBJ1-1, with D unresolved. Trimming took 0 bases from V and 5 from J, leaving 10 bases between them. The CDR3 covers 13 residues. Germline loops: CDR1 GTSNPN, CDR2 SVGIG (reference sequence). The CDR3 loop reads CAWSVEGGTEAFF. In DNA form, the CDR3 reads TGTGCCTGGAGTGTAGAGGGAGGGACTGAAGCTTTCTTT.

The chain has TRBV5-6 and TRBJ1-5; perhaps TRBD1 as D (6 bases). The CDR3 is made up of 15 amino acids. Germline V gene lookup returns CDR1 SGHDT and CDR2 YYEEEE. V lost 0 bases and J 6 bases, leaving 13 bases between the germline ends. DNA for the CDR3: TGTGCCAGCAGCTTGGGTCCAGGGGCGGGTCAGCCCCAGCATTTT. It is translated as CASSLGPGAGQPQHF.

CDR3 sequence (DNA): TGTGCCAGCAGTGAAGGGGAGACTAGCGGGAGAGAGACCCAGTACTTC. It specifies CASSEGETSGRETQYF. V and J are TRBV2 and TRBJ2-5, with 12 nucleotides matching TRBD2. This CDR3 has 16 amino acids. Germline-derived CDR1 and CDR2 are SNHLY and FYNNEI. With V trimmed by 1 base and J by 4 bases, 4 bases remained unmatched.

This clone has a handful of counts. The rearrangement links TRBV27 to TRBJ1-5; possibly TRBD1 for D (5 bases). Between the trimmed V and J ends, which lost 5 bases and 3 bases, there was a span of 11 bases. The CDR3 is 14 amino acids. Germline loops: CDR1 MNHEY, CDR2 SMNVEV (reference sequence). CDR3 in DNA: TGTGCCAGCAGTAATAGGGGCCACAATCAGCCCCAGCATTTT. It encodes CASSNRGHNQPQHF.

The chain recombines TRBV5-4 with TRBJ1-4; no clear D. This CDR3 contains 14 residues. Germline loops: CDR1 SGHNT, CDR2 YYREEE (reference sequence). Trimming shortened V by 0 bases and J by 8 bases, and 11 bases separated the two germline ends. For the CDR3, the DNA is TGTGCCAGCAGCTTGGGCCGGAGGGCGGAAAAACTGTTTTTT. Its translation is CASSLGRRAEKLFF.

V and J are TRBV5-4 and TRBJ2-2, with 9 bases fitting TRBD2. Germline values: CDR1 SGHNT, CDR2 YYREEE (reference sequence). V shed 3 bases, J shed 1 base, and the junction held 10 bases outside the gene matches. The CDR3 is 18 residues long. CDR3 sequence: CASSSTWRGGLNTGELFF. The CDR3 region has the DNA TGTGCCAGCAGCTCAACTTGGCGGGGGGGCCTGAACACCGGGGAGCTGTTTTTT.

The chain employs TRBV30 and TRBJ2-7; D uncertain. Germline V gene data show CDR1 as GTSNPN and CDR2 as SVGIG (reference sequence). This CDR3 is 14 amino acids long. Trimming took 3 bases from V and 0 from J, leaving 12 bases between them. CDR3 DNA: TGTGCCTGGAGAGCCCCGGTGAGCTCCTACGAGCAGTACTTC. Protein sequence: CAWRAPVSSYEQYF. Supplemented by reference TRBV30 and TRBJ2-7, the full variable domain reads SQTIHQWPATLVQPVGSPLSLECTVEGTSNPNLYWYRQAAGRGLQLLFYSVGIGQISSEVPQNLSASRPQDRQFILSSKKLLLSDSGFYLCAWRAPVSSYEQYFGPGTRLTVT.

V gene TRBV7-9 combines with J gene TRBJ2-7, with 8 positions matching TRBD1. The V gene's germline CDR1 is SEHNR and CDR2 FQNEAQ (reference sequence). V was pared by 6 bases and J by 6 bases, with 13 bases of the junction left unmatched. The CDR3 sequence is 15 residues long. The CDR3 DNA follows: TGTGCCAGCAGTCCAGGAGTGACAGGGGTTGGCGAGCAGTACTTC. Its translation: CASSPGVTGVGEQYF. The whole variable domain, filled in from reference TRBV7-9 and TRBJ2-7, reads DTGVSQNPRHKITKRGQNVTFRCDPISEHNRLYWYRQTLGQGPEFLTYFQNEAQLEKSRLLSDRFSAERPKGSFSTLEIQRTEQGDSAMYLCASSPGVTGVGEQYFGPGTRLTVT.

This clone was detected a few times. V is TRBV3-1 (or the pseudogene TRBV3-2) and J is TRBJ2-7; D gene uncertain. V was clipped by 0 bases and J by 5 bases, with 5 bases between them. The germline V gene has CDR1 LGHDT and CDR2 YNNKEL (reference sequence). CDR3 size: 12 residues. As DNA, the CDR3 is TGTGCCAGCAGCCAAGATCTAAACGAGCAGTACTTC. Protein product: CASSQDLNEQYF.

The chain couples TRBV30 to TRBJ1-1; a possible D gene is TRBD1 (6 bases). Germline values: CDR1 GTSNPN, CDR2 SVGIG (reference sequence). V dropped 1 base and J dropped 0 bases, with 6 bases sitting between them. This CDR3 region has 13 residues. The CDR3 protein is CAWSEGVNTEAFF. CDR3 bases: TGTGCCTGGAGTGAGGGGGTGAACACTGAAGCTTTCTTT.

The chain has TRBV14 and TRBJ1-1, with D possibly being TRBD1 (5 bases). In germline, CDR1 is SGHDN, CDR2 FVKESK. The V and J ends lost 1 base and 6 bases respectively, with 12 bases between them. The CDR3 is 14 amino acids. In DNA form, the CDR3 reads TGTGCCAGCAGCCAAGTTCGGGGGACCTCTGAAGCTTTCTTT. It codes for CASSQVRGTSEAFF.

This clone came up a few times. This chain uses TRBV27 with TRBJ1-5; D is undetermined. The germline gives CDR1 MNHEY, CDR2 SMNVEV (reference sequence). V was cut by 4 bases and J by 5 bases, with 6 bases left in between. The CDR3 sequence is 12 residues long. The DNA for the CDR3 is TGTGCCAGCAGTTCGGGTTATCAGCCCCAGCATTTT. Translated: CASSSGYQPQHF.

CDR3 sequence (DNA): TGTGCCAGCAGCCCAGGGGGACAAGAGACCCAGTACTTC. This gives the protein CASSPGGQETQYF. V usage is TRBV11-2 and J usage is TRBJ2-5; 7 nucleotides line up with TRBD1. Germline lookup yields CDR1 SGHAT and CDR2 FQNNGV. J gave up 2 bases and V 5 bases, and 2 bases lay outside the gene matches. This CDR3 is 13 amino acids long.

The rearrangement joins TRBV7-8 to TRBJ2-1, with 10 bases that match TRBD2. The CDR3 length is 14 residues. V lost 6 bases, J lost 7 bases, and 6 bases stayed unmatched. CDR1 is SGHVS, CDR2 FQNEAQ, per germline. The CDR3 protein is CASRQREGLNEQFF. Written as DNA, the CDR3 is TGTGCCAGCAGACAGCGGGAGGGCCTGAATGAGCAGTTCTTC.

This chain connects TRBV30 to TRBJ2-2, with D possibly matching TRBD2 (6 bases). The length of the CDR3 is 15 residues. Trimming shortened V by 5 bases and J by 2 bases, and 15 bases separated the two germline ends. Looked up from germline, CDR1 is GTSNPN and CDR2 is SVGIG (reference sequence). The CDR3 here is CAWARAGSNTGELFF. In nucleotides, the CDR3 is TGTGCCTGGGCCCGGGCGGGGAGTAACACCGGGGAGCTGTTTTTT.